This T cell receptor beta chain appears in the sequencing data of a study of cytomegalovirus exposure and HLA in healthy donors. It was with 60 Vbeta and 13 Jbeta primers that the PCR ran. The table came from immunoSEQ multiplex PCR; TCRdb's copy has only in-frame clones and leaves some out. The profile covers 150,000 to 200,000 clones, with less than 80% appearing a single time and under 0.75% taken by the ten largest. Germline values: CDR1 SQVTM, CDR2 ANQGSEA. The CDR3 is 12 residues long. V lost 6 bases and J lost 3; bases outside the gene matches: 5. This clone was seen only a few times. The rearrangement joins TRBV29-1 to TRBJ2-7, with TRBD2 identical over 7 bases. The source of this sequence is a woman aged 40 to 50 in good health and CMV-seronegative. Material: PBMCs. CDR3 DNA: TGCAGCGTCGGAGCGGGGTTCTACGAGCAGTACTTC. Translating it yields CSVGAGFYEQYF.